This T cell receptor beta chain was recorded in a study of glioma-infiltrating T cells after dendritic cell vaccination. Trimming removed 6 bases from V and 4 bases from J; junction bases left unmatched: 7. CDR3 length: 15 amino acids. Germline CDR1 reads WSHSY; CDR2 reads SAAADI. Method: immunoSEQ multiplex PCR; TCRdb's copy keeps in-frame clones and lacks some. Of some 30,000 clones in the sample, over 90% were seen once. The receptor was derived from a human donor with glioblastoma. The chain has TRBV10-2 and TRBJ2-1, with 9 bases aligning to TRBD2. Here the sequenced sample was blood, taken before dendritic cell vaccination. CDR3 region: CASRVSGGLYNEQFF. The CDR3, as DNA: TGCGCCAGCAGGGTTAGCGGGGGCCTTTACAATGAGCAGTTCTTC.